This record covers a single T cell receptor (beta chain). The record originates from a study of blood T cell repertoires in COVID-19. Generated by immunoSEQ multiplex PCR, the TCRdb table keeps only in-frame clones and is missing some. Among around 230,000 clones listed, 75% to 90% were seen once. Deletions cut 7 bases from V and 0 bases from J, with 6 bases between. This CDR3 has 11 residues. In germline, CDR1 is SQVTM, CDR2 ANQGSEA. V gene TRBV29-1 combines with J gene TRBJ1-1; D is unclear. This clonotype was sampled from a woman aged 60-75 years with active or convalescent COVID-19. The sequenced sample was peripheral blood. This CDR3 reads CSAELNTEAFF. CDR3 coding DNA: TGCAGCGCCGAGTTGAACACTGAAGCTTTCTTT.